The 4 T cell receptor beta chains below come from one sample, sequenced in a study of CD8+ T cells in alopecia areata (dated by TCRdb to 2017 to 2018). The protocol used for the library was the immunoSEQ multiplex PCR assay. For TCR sequencing, RNA was extracted from every sample and reverse transcribed into cDNA to serve as template. TCRdb took over this immuneACCESS table, retaining in-frame rearrangements with V and J assigned. Such tables are incomplete; in checked studies, under half of the missing clones stem from an unresolved V gene, and the remainder is unexplained. This sample comprises about 210,000 clones, 66% of them detected only once. The ten largest account for 0.95% to 1.5% of the sample. The label giving this sample's treatment or condition can be read as: oral pan-JAK inhibitor, 5-10 mg twice daily. The material was CD4+ T cells sorted from blood, obtained at week 44, from a patient treated with tofacitinib. All receptors derive from a human donor with alopecia areata.

The rearrangement links TRBV25-1 to TRBJ1-2; 10 nucleotides agree with TRBD1. With V trimmed by 7 bases and J by 5 bases, 7 bases remained unmatched. CDR1 and CDR2 (germline): MGHDK, SYGVNS. The length of the CDR3 is 14 residues. The CDR3 DNA sequence: TGTGCCAGCAAAAGGACAGGGGGATATTATGGCTACACCTTC. This encodes CASKRTGGYYGYTF.

The chain combines TRBV30 with TRBJ1-4; TRBD1 matches 7 bases. The V segment lost 2 bases and the J segment 3 bases; nucleotides outside the gene matches: 9. The CDR3 sequence is 16 residues long. The germline V gene encodes CDR1 GTSNPN and CDR2 SVGIG (reference sequence). CDR3 coding DNA: TGTGCCTGGAGTCCAATGACGGGACAGTCTAATGAAAAACTGTTTTTT. The encoded protein is CAWSPMTGQSNEKLFF.

The chain joins TRBV14 to TRBJ2-5; TRBD1 or TRBD2 may be the D gene (5 bases each). The CDR3 contains 15 residues. V gave up 5 bases and J gave up 4 bases, with 17 bases separating them. Germline V gives CDR1 SGHDN, CDR2 FVKESK. This CDR3 reads CASSVWGIYPETQYF. CDR3 nucleotide sequence: TGTGCCAGCAGCGTCTGGGGGATCTACCCAGAGACCCAGTACTTC.

V gene TRBV30 combines with J gene TRBJ2-2; the match to TRBD1 covers 11 bases. The junction had 15 bases not matched to a gene; V was cut back by 1 base and J by 8 bases. This CDR3 has 18 residues. CDR1 and CDR2 from the germline V gene are GTSNPN and SVGIG (reference sequence). CDR3 in DNA: TGTGCCTGGAGTGCCGCAGTGCTGGGACAGGGGGTGTATGGGGAGCTGTTTTTT. Its translation is CAWSAAVLGQGVYGELFF.